This TCR beta chain stems from a study of blood T cell repertoires in COVID-19. V was shortened by 6 bases and J by 4 bases, with 16 bases between the two germline ends. The CDR3 spans 15 residues. CDR1 is LNHDA, CDR2 SQIVND, per germline (reference sequence). Per the original data handling: Amplifying reference gene primers gave estimates of nucleated cell counts. Only in-frame clones appear in the TCRdb table, and some are missing; sequencing was by immunoSEQ multiplex PCR. Clone size and the V and J calls come from that table; the DNA yielded D and trimming. In the table there are 200,000 to 250,000 clones, around 90% of which are singletons.

The sample consisted of PBMCs or T cells enriched from blood (not recorded which). J is TRBJ1-5 and V is TRBV19; weak D call: TRBD1 (5 bases). The receptor comes from a man aged 50 to 59 who had been exposed to COVID-19. The CDR3 region has the DNA TGTGCCAGTAGCTTGGGGGGGGTAGGGAATCAGCCCCAGCATTTT. Translation gives CASSLGGVGNQPQHF.